This paragraph reports one T cell receptor beta chain. Which antigen it targets is not known. Base qualities are not provided; no much larger clone lies one nucleotide away. TCRbeta CDR3 regions were amplified from genomic DNA using the immunoSEQ Assay, a bias-controlled multiplex PCR. The authors processed their data as follows. Nucleated cell counts per sample were estimated from amplification of reference gene primers within the assay. To quantify the absolute abundance of each unique TCRbeta CDR3 rearrangement, sequence reads were collapsed and filtered. For each sample, productive Simpson clonality was calculated as the square root of Simpson's diversity index over productive rearrangements. TCRdb took over this immuneACCESS table, retaining in-frame rearrangements with V and J assigned. Such tables are incomplete; in checked studies, under half of the missing clones stem from an unresolved V gene, and the remainder is unexplained. For V, J and clone size, that table is used; D and trimming come from the DNA. Here the sample has about 160,000 clones; 80% to 90% occur a single time. Over 10% of the sample rests with the top ten.

The data stem from a study of blood T cell repertoires in COVID-19 (dated by TCRdb to 2019 to 2021). For the wider study: Samples from collaborators originated in the United States, Italy and Spain and spanned both the acute and convalescent phases of COVID-19. The prospective study material was composed of cDNA or gDNA derived from T cells, B-cell-depleted T cells, or PBMCs. Deeply sampled blood TCRbeta repertoires from subjects exposed to, actively infected with, or recovered from COVID-19 were included in the dataset. The repertoires were made available in a free public database intended to serve as a resource for research on the immune response to SARS-CoV-2. Samples were obtained from the ongoing ImmuneRACE study (first 160 participants) and from 1,000 to 1,500 subjects provided by 6 global collaborators. Nearly every sample came with metadata listing a de-identified subject ID, COVID-19 status, age in years and sex. Where HLA class I and class II types were available, the types were taken from metadata supplied by the sample provider, not from assay-based typing. Broader findings and caveats from the paper: The amount of clinical and demographic metadata varied by source and participant and was provided uncurated.

In Seattle, one collaborating source enrolled patients while the infection was active and tracked those patients longitudinally over the course of disease. Each collaborating institution followed its own protocols to collect whole blood in K2EDTA tubes. For TCRbeta analysis, collaborators shipped samples as frozen whole blood, isolated PBMCs, or DNA extracted from either of those sample types. CDR1 and CDR2 were assigned from the germline V gene as MDHEN and SYDVKM. V and J are truncated by 3 bases and 6 bases respectively, leaving an intervening sequence of 15 bases. The CDR3 spans 15 residues, from the cysteine through the phenylalanine. Just the 45-base CDR3 DNA is kept, in frame starting at base 1.

Source material: peripheral blood. Recombination joined TRBV28 with TRBJ1-5, with a tentative D gene TRBD1 over 6 matching bases. The sequence was obtained from a man between 18 and 35 years old with COVID-19, enrolled during active disease. The CDR3 region has the sequence CASSLYRTDVQPQHF. In nucleotide form, the sequence is TGTGCCAGCAGTTTGTATCGGACAGACGTTCAGCCCCAGCATTTT.